The 3 T cell receptor beta chains below come from one sample, sequenced in a study of vaccination and CD4 T cells after COVID-19. This sample's treatment: roughly ten-day PBMC culture with coronavirus spike peptide pools or control peptides (ViraFEST assay). Sequencing of DNA taken from cultured CD4+ T cells relied on the Oncomine TCR Beta short-read assay. TCRdb passed the PCR reads through MiXCR, listing each CDR3 protein once. The sample contains under 4,500 distinct CDR3 sequences, approximately 70% of which appear only once. For these TCRs, the target antigens are not known. The sample was CD4+ T cells from blood, cultured in vitro. All receptors derive from a human donor who had recovered from COVID-19.

The chain is built from TRBV5-1 and TRBJ2-3; D is ambiguous. Germline lookup yields CDR1 SGHRS and CDR2 YFSETQ. The CDR3 consists of 11 residues. Trimming pared 7 bases from V and 6 bases from J, leaving 9 bases between. DNA of the CDR3: TGCGCCAGCCGAACGGCGGATACGCAGTATTTT. Amino acids: CASRTADTQYF.

The J gene is TRBJ1-5, the V gene TRBV28; D gene unclear. Germline CDR1 and CDR2: MDHEN and SYDVKM. The CDR3 extends over 14 amino acids. Between the trimmed V and J ends, which lost 2 bases and 5 bases, there was a span of 10 bases. The CDR3 spells CASSLGWGDQPQHF. The CDR3 nucleotides read TGTGCCAGCAGTTTAGGATGGGGTGATCAGCCCCAGCATTTT.

J is TRBJ1-2 and V is TRBV7-3; D gene ambiguous. V dropped 2 bases and J dropped 0 bases, with 13 bases sitting between them. The CDR3 is 16 residues long. From germline, CDR1 is SGHTA and CDR2 FQGTGA. The CDR3 spells CASSLVRQDANYGYTF. CDR3 nucleotides: TGTGCCAGCAGCTTAGTCCGGCAGGACGCTAACTATGGCTACACCTTC.